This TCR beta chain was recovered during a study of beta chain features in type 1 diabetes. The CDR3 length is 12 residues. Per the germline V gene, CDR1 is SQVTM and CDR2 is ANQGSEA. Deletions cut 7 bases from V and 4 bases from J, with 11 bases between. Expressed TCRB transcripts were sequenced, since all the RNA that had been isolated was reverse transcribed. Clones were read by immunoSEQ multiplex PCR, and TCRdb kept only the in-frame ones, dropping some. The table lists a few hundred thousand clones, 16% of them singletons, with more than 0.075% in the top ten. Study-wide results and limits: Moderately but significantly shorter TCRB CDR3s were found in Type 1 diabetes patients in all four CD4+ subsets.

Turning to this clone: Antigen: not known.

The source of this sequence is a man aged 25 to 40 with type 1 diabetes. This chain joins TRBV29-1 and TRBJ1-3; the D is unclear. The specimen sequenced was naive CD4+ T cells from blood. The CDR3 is CSGRAEGNTIYF. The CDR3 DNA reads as TGCAGCGGAAGGGCGGAGGGAAACACCATATATTTT.